This record concerns one T cell receptor (beta chain) sequence. What it binds is unknown. These data originate in a study of T cell repertoires in cytomegalovirus infection. Overall study: Recently identified HLA-C-restricted CMV epitopes were used, and well-studied HLA-B-restricted CMV epitopes were used as well. In public TCR beta signatures, there were indications of both CMV infection and matching HLA type.

Study-wide results and limits: HLA-C-restricted TCR beta clonotypes specific for CMV led the ex vivo response. Summed public TCR beta family frequency identified CMV carriers bearing the relevant HLA.

The germline CDR1 and CDR2 sequences are MNHEY and SVGAGI. The CDR3 covers 17 residues. Trimming removed 4 bases from V and 3 bases from J; junction bases left unmatched: 15. MiXCR, applied by TCRdb to the reads, yields one record per CDR3 protein. The table lists 200,000 or so distinct CDR3 sequences, about 40% of them singletons, with roughly three fifths in the top ten. This TCR was recovered from a human donor in good health (CMV status not recorded). Some clones in this sample may be carry-over from other donors' samples. Here the sequenced sample was CD8+ T cells from cultured PBMCs, taken from culture after CMV antigen stimulation. The chain recombines TRBV6-5 with TRBJ2-7; 7 bases match TRBD1. Here the CDR3 reads CASSFHISAGGSYEQYF. DNA for the CDR3: TGTGCCAGCAGTTTCCATATTTCGGCAGGGGGAAGCTACGAGCAGTACTTC.